The clone carrying this T cell receptor (beta chain) was recorded a few times. Its antigen remains unknown. Germline loops: CDR1 DFQATT, CDR2 SNEGSKA (reference sequence). The CDR3 is made up of 11 amino acids. Trimming took 4 bases from V and 7 from J, leaving 10 bases between them. By quantitative 5'-RACE with molecular barcodes, the TCR beta libraries were made. Using its own MiXCR run on the 5' RACE reads, TCRdb lists one record per CDR3 protein. Among some 39,000 distinct CDR3 sequences listed, 13% were seen once. The data stem from a study of CD8 T cells in ankylosing spondylitis. Notes on the study in general: Earlier authors reported some of these motif variants in reactive arthritis synovial fluid and blood. Reportedly, matched ankylosing spondylitis synovial fluid was significantly enriched for disease-linked clones.

What was sequenced was synovial fluid, either unsorted or a sorted T cell fraction (not recorded which). This TCR derives from a male donor with ankylosing spondylitis. The chain has TRBV20-1 and TRBJ1-2, with D uncertain. CDR3 amino acids: CSAKARGGYTF. The CDR3 coding sequence is TGCAGTGCTAAGGCTCGGGGTGGCTACACCTTC.